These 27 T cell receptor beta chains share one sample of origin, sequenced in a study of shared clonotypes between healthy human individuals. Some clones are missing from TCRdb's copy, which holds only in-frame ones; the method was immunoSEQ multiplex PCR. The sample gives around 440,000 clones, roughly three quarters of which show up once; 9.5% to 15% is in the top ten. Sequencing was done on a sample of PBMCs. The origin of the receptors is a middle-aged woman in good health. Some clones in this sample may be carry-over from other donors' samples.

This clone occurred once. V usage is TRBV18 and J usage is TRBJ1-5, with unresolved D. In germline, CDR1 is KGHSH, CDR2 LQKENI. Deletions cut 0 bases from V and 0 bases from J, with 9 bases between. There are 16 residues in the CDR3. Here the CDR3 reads CASSPPLLDSNQPQHF. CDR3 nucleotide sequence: TGTGCCAGCTCACCACCATTGCTGGATAGCAATCAGCCCCAGCATTTT. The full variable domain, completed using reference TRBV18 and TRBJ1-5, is NAGVMQNPRHLVRRRGQEARLRCSPMKGHSHVYWYRQLPEEGLKFMVYLQKENIIDESGMPKERFSAEFPKEGPSILRIQQVVRGDSAAYFCASSPPLLDSNQPQHFGDGTRLSIL.

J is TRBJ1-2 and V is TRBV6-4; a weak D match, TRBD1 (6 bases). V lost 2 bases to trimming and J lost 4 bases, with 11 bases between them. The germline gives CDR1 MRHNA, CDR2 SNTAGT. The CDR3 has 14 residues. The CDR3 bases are TGTGCCAGCAGTGACACCCAGGGGCTCTATGGCTACACCTTC. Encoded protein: CASSDTQGLYGYTF.

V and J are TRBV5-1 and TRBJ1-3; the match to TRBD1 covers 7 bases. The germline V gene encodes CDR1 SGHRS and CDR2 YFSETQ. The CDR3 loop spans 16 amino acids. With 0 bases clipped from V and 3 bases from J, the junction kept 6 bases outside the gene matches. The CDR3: CASSLVGQKFGNTIYF. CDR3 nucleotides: TGCGCCAGCAGCTTGGTGGGACAGAAGTTTGGAAACACCATATATTTT.

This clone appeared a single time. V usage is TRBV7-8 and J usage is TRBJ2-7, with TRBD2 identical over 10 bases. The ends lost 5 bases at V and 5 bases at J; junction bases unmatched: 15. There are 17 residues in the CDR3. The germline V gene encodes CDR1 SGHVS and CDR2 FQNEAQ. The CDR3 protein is CASSPPRRASGSNEQYF. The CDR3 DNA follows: TGTGCCAGCAGCCCCCCCAGGCGGGCTAGCGGGAGCAACGAGCAGTACTTC.

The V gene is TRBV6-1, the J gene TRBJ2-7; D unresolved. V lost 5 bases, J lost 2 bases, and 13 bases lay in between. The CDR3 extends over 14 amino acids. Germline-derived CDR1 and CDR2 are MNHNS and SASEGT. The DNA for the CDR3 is TGTGCCAGCAGTCAGGCCGGGCTCACCTACGAGCAGTACTTC. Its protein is CASSQAGLTYEQYF.

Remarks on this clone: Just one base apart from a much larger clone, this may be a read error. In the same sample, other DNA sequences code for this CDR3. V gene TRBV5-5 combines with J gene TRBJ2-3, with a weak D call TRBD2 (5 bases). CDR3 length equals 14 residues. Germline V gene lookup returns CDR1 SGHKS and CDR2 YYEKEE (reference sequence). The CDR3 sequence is CVSSLVLRGDTQYF. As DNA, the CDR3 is TGTGTCAGCAGCTTGGTCCTACGGGGAGATACGCAATATTTT.

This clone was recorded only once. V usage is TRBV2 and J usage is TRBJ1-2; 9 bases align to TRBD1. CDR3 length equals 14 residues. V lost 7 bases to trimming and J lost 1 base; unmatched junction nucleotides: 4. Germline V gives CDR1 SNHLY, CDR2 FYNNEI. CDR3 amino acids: CASTLDRGNYGYTF. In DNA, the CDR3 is TGTGCCAGCACCCTGGACAGGGGTAACTATGGCTACACCTTC.

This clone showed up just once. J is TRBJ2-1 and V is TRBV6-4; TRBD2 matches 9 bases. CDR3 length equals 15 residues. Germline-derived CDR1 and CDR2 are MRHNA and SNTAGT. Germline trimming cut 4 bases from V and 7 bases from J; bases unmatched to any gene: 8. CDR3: CASSVSGSRWNEQFF. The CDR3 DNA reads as TGTGCCAGCAGTGTTAGCGGGAGTCGATGGAATGAGCAGTTCTTC.

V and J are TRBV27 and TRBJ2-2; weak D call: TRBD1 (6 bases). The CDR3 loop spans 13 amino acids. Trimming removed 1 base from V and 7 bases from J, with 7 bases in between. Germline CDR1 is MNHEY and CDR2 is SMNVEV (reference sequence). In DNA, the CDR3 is TGTGCCAGCAGTTTATGGGGACACGGGGAGCTGTTTTTT. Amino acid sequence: CASSLWGHGELFF.

CDR3 region: CASSPGLAGAEYEQYF. CDR3 sequence (DNA): TGTGCCAGCAGTCCCGGACTAGCGGGAGCAGAGTACGAGCAGTACTTC. The chain couples TRBV28 to TRBJ2-7, with 13 bases aligning to TRBD2. Looked up from germline, CDR1 is MDHEN and CDR2 is SYDVKM. Losses at the gene ends were 5 bases for V and 4 bases for J; bases not matched to a gene: 8. This CDR3 has 16 amino acids.

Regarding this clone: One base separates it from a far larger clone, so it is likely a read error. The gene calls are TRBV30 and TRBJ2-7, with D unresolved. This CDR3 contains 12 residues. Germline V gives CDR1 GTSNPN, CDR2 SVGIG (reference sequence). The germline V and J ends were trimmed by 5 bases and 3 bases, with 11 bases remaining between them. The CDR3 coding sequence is TGTGCCTGGGGTCGACGCCTCTACGAGCAGTACTTC. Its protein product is CAWGRRLYEQYF.

DNA for the CDR3: TGTGCCAGCACGAGGGACTATGGCTACACCTTC. Residues: CASTRDYGYTF. The chain combines TRBV6-1 with TRBJ1-2, with D hard to call. Trimming removed 7 bases from V and 3 bases from J, with 6 bases in between. This CDR3 contains 11 residues. Germline loops: CDR1 MNHNS, CDR2 SASEGT.

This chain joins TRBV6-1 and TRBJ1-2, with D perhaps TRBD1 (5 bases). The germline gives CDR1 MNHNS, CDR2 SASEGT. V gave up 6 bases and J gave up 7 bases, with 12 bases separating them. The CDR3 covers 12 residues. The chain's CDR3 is CASSPGRLGYTF. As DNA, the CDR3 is TGTGCCAGCAGCCCGGGGCGGCTTGGCTACACCTTC.

This chain's CDR3 is CASSPGGTDTQYF. Written as DNA, the CDR3 is TGTGCCAGCAGCCCGGGAGGGACAGATACGCAGTATTTT. V usage is TRBV28 and J usage is TRBJ2-3; 8 nucleotides match TRBD2. Trimming cost V 6 bases and J 3 bases; bases outside gene matches: 2. The germline gives CDR1 MDHEN, CDR2 SYDVKM. The CDR3 is made up of 13 amino acids.

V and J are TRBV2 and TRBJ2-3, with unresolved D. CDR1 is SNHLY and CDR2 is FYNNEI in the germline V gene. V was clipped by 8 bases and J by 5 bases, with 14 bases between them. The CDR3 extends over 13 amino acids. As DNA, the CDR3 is TGTGCCAGCGAAGGGAATGTAGGAGATACGCAGTATTTT. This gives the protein CASEGNVGDTQYF. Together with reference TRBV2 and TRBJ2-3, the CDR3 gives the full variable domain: EPEVTQTPSHQVTQMGQEVILRCVPISNHLYFYWYRQILGQKVEFLVSFYNNEISEKSEIFDDQFSVERPDGSNFTLKIRSTKLEDSAMYFCASEGNVGDTQYFGPGTRLTVL.

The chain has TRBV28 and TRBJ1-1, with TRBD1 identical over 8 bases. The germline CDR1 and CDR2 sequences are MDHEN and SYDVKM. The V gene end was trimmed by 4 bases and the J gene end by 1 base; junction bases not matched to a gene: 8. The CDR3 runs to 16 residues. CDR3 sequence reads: CASSSLLQGENTEAFF. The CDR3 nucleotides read TGTGCCAGCAGTTCGCTCCTACAGGGGGAGAACACTGAAGCTTTCTTT.

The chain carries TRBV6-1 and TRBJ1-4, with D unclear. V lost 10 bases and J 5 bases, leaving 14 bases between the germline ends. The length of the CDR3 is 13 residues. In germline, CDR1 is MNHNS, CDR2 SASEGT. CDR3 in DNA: TGTGCCACCTCCCTGGACCGAAATGAAAAACTGTTTTTT. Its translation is CATSLDRNEKLFF.

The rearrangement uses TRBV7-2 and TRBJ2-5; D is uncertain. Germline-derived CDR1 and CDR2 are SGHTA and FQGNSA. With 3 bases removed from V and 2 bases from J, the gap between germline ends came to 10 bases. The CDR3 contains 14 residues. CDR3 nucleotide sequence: TGTGCCAGCAGCTTCGGGTCGATACAAGAGACCCAGTACTTC. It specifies CASSFGSIQETQYF.

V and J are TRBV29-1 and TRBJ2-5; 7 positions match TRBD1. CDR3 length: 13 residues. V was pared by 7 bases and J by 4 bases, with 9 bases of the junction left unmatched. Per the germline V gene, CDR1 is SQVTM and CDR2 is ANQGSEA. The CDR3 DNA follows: TGCAGCGGGTACACAGGGGACCGAGAGACCCAGTACTTC. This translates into CSGYTGDRETQYF.

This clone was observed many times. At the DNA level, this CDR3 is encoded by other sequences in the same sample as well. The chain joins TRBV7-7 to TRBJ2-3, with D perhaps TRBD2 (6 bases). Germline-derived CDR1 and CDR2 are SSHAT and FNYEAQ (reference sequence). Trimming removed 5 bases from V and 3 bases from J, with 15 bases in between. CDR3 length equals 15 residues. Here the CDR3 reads CASSHGGPGTDTQYF. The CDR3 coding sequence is TGTGCCAGCAGCCACGGAGGGCCGGGAACAGATACGCAGTATTTT.

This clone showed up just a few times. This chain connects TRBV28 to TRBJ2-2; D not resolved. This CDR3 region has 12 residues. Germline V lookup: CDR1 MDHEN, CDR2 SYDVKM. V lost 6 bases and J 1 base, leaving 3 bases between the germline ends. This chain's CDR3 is CASRENTGELFF. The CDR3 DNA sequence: TGTGCCAGCAGGGAGAACACCGGGGAGCTGTTTTTT. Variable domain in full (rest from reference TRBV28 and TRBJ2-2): DVKVTQSSRYLVKRTGEKVFLECVQDMDHENMFWYRQDPGLGLRLIYFSYDVKMKEKGDIPEGYSVSREKKERFSLILESASTNQTSMYLCASRENTGELFFGEGSRLTVL.

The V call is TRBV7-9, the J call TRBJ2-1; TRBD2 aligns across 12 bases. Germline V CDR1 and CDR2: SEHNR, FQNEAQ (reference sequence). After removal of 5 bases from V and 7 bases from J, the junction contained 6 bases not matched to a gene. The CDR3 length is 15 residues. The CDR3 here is CASSPTSGSGNEQFF. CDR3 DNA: TGTGCCAGCAGCCCGACTAGCGGGAGTGGAAATGAGCAGTTCTTC.

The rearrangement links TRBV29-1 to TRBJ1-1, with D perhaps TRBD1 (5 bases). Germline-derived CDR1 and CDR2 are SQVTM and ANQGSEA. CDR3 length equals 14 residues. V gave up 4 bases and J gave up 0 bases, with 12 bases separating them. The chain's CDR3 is CSVAWSGMNTEAFF. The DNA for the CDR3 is TGCAGCGTTGCGTGGTCAGGGATGAACACTGAAGCTTTCTTT.

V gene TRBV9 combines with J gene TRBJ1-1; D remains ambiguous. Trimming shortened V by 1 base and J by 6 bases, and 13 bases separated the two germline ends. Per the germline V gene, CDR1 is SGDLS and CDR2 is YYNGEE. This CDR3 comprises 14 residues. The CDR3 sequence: CASSVLAVSAEAFF. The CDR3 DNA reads TGTGCCAGCAGCGTATTGGCGGTTAGCGCTGAAGCTTTCTTT.

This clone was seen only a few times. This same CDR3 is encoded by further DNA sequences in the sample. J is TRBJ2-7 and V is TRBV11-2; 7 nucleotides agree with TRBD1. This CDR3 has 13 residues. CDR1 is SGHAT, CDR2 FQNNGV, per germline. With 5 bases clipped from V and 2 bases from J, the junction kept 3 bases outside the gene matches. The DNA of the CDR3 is TGTGCCAGCAGCCTGGGACAGACCTACGAGCAGTACTTC. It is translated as CASSLGQTYEQYF.

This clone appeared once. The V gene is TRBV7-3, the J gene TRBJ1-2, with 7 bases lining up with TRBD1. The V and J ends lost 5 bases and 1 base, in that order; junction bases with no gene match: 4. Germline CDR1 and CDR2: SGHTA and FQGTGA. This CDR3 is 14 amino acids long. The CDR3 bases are TGTGCCAGCAGCCCGGGACAGAGTAACTATGGCTACACCTTC. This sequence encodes CASSPGQSNYGYTF.

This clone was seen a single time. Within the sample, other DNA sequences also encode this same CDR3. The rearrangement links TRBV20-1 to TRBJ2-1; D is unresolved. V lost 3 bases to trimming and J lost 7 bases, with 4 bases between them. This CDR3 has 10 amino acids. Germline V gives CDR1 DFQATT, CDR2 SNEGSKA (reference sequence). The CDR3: CSARRNEQFF. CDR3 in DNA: TGCAGTGCTAGGAGGAATGAGCAGTTCTTC.